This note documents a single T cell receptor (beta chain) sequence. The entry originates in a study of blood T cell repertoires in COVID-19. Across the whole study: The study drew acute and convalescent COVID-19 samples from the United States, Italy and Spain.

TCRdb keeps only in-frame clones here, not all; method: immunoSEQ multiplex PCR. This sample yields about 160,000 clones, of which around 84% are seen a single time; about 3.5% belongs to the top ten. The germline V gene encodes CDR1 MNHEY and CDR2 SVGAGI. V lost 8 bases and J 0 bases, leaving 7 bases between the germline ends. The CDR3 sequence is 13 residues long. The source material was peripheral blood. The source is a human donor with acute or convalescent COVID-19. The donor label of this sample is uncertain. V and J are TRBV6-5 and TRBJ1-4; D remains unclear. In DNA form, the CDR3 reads TGTGCCAGCCGAGGGACAACTAATGAAAAACTGTTTTTT. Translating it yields CASRGTTNEKLFF.